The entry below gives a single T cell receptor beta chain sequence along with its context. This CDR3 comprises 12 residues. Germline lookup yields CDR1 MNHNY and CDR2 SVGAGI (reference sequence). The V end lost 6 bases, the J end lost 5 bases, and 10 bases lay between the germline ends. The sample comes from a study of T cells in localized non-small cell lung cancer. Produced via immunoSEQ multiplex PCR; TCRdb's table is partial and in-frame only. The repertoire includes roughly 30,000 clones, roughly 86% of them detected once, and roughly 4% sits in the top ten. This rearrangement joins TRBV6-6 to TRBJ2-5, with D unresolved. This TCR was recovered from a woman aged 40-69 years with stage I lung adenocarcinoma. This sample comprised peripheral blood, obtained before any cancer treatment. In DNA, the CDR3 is TGTGCCAGCAGCGTACTCGGGGAGACCCAGTACTTC. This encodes CASSVLGETQYF.